One sample yielded the 9 T cell receptor beta chains listed below, sequenced in a study of shared clonotypes between healthy human individuals. Data came from immunoSEQ multiplex PCR; TCRdb stores just in-frame clones and leaves some out. The sample contains roughly 2,500,000 clones, 90% to 95% of which appear only once. The specimen sequenced was naive CD4+ T cells from PBMCs. Described subset: CD45RA+ positively selected. These receptors were collected from a man between 18 and 35 years old in good health. Some clones in this sample may be carry-over from other donors' samples.

The sample holds one count of this clone. The CDR3 reads CAMSGVGTGGEQYF. CDR3 nucleotides: TGTGCCATGTCGGGGGTTGGGACAGGGGGCGAGCAGTACTTC. The chain links TRBV10-3 to TRBJ2-7; 11 nucleotides align to TRBD1. This CDR3 spans 14 amino acids. The V and J ends lost 9 bases and 6 bases, in that order; junction bases with no gene match: 10. Germline CDR1 reads ENHRY; CDR2 reads SYGVKD.

This clone is a singleton in its sample. The sample holds other DNA sequences that translate to the same CDR3. The genes are TRBV7-2 and TRBJ1-1; no clear D. The V end lost 4 bases, the J end lost 1 base, and 7 bases lay between the germline ends. From germline, CDR1 is SGHTA and CDR2 FQGNSA. This CDR3 is built from 13 residues. Written as DNA, the CDR3 is TGTGCCAGCAGCTCCCGACGGAACACTGAAGCTTTCTTT. Its translation: CASSSRRNTEAFF.

In its sample, this clone was seen once. V and J are TRBV6-1 and TRBJ2-4; no clear D. The germline V gene encodes CDR1 MNHNS and CDR2 SASEGT. V lost 3 bases, J lost 0 bases, and 12 bases lay in between. The CDR3 loop spans 16 amino acids. CDR3: CASSDRVILAKNIQYF. CDR3 nucleotide sequence: TGTGCCAGCAGTGATCGGGTGATACTAGCCAAAAACATTCAGTACTTC.

CDR3 protein: CASSFYEDQPQHF. The CDR3 coding sequence is TGTGCCAGCAGTTTCTATGAGGATCAGCCCCAGCATTTT. The genes are TRBV7-9 and TRBJ1-5; D gene unclear. Germline assignment: CDR1 SEHNR and CDR2 FQNEAQ (reference sequence). The CDR3 covers 13 residues. Deletions cut 6 bases from V and 5 bases from J, with 11 bases between.

The J gene is TRBJ2-3, the V gene TRBV5-1; 9 nucleotides match TRBD2. Germline loops: CDR1 SGHRS, CDR2 YFSETQ. The CDR3 contains 17 residues. After removal of 6 bases from V and 2 bases from J, the junction contained 13 bases not matched to a gene. The CDR3 sequence: CASTPPGREGFTDTQYF. DNA of the CDR3: TGCGCCAGCACCCCCCCGGGGCGGGAGGGGTTCACAGATACGCAGTATTTT.

The V and J genes are TRBV25-1 and TRBJ1-2; 7 bases match TRBD1. The J segment lost 8 bases and the V segment lost 3 bases, leaving 6 bases of the junction unmatched. This CDR3 region has 13 residues. The germline V gene encodes CDR1 MGHDK and CDR2 SYGVNS. The CDR3 reads CASSEPGGGGYTF. In nucleotides, the CDR3 is TGTGCCAGCAGTGAGCCAGGGGGAGGCGGCTACACCTTC.

About this clone: This sample also contains other DNA sequences that code for the same CDR3. The J gene is TRBJ2-7, the V gene TRBV30; D unresolved. Germline CDR1 GTSNPN, CDR2 SVGIG (reference sequence). V lost 1 base and J 3 bases, leaving 4 bases between the germline ends. The length of the CDR3 is 11 residues. The CDR3: CAWSEGYEQYF. CDR3 sequence (DNA): TGTGCCTGGAGTGAGGGCTACGAGCAGTACTTC.

The V gene is TRBV5-4, the J gene TRBJ1-2; D possibly corresponds to TRBD1 (5 bases). V was pared by 6 bases and J by 3 bases, with 18 bases between. Germline CDR1 is SGHNT and CDR2 is YYREEE (reference sequence). This CDR3 region has 15 residues. This CDR3 reads CASIPEGRAYYGYTF. CDR3 DNA sequence: TGTGCCAGCATTCCAGAGGGGCGCGCCTACTATGGCTACACCTTC.

V is TRBV10-3 and J is TRBJ2-1; D may be TRBD2 (6 bases). With 3 bases removed from V and 10 bases from J, the gap between germline ends came to 19 bases. The CDR3 runs 15 residues. CDR1 and CDR2 (germline): ENHRY, SYGVKD. The CDR3 region is CAISDTNVGTQEQFF. The DNA for the CDR3 is TGTGCCATCAGTGACACGAACGTAGGGACTCAGGAGCAGTTCTTC.